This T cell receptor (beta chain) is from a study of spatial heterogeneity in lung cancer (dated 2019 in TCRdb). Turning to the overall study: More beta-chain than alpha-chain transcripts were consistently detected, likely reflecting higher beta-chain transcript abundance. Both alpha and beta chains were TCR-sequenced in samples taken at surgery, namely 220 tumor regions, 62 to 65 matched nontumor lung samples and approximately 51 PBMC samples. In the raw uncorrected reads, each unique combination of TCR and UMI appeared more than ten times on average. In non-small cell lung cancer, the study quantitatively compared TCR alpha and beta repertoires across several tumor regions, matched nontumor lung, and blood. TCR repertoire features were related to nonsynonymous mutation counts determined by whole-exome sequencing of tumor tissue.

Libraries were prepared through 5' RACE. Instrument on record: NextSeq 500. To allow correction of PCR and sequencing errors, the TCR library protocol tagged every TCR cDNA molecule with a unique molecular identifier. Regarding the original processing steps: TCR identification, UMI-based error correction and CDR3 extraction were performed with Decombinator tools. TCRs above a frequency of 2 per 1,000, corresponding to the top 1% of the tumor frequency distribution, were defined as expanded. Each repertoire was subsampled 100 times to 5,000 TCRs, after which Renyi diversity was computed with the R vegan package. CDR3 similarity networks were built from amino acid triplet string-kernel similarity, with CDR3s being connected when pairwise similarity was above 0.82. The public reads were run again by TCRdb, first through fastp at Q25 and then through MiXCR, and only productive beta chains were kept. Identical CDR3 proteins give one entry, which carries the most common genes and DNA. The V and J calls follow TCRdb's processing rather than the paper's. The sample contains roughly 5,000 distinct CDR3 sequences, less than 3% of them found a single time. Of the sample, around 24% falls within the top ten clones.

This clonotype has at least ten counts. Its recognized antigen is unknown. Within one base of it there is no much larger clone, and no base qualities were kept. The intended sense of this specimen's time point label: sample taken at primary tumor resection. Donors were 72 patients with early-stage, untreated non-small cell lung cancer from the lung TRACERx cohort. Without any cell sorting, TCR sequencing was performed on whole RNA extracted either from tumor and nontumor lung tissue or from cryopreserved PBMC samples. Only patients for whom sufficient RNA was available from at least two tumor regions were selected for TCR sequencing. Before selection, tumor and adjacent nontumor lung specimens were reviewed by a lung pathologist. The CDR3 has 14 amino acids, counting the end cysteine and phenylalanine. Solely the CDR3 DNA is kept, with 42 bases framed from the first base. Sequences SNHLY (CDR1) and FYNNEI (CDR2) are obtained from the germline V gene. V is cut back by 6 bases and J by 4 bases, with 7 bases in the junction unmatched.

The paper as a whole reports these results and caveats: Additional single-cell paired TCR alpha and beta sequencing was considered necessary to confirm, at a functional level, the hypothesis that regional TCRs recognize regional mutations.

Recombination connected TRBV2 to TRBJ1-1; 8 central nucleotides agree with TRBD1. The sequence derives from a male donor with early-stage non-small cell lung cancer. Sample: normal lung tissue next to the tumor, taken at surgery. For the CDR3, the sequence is CASSWTGWGTEAFF. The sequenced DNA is TGTGCCAGCAGCTGGACAGGGTGGGGCACTGAAGCTTTCTTT.